Listed below are T cell receptor beta chains from one sample, sequenced in a study of identical twins. TCRdb passed the 5' RACE reads through MiXCR, listing each CDR3 protein once. The sample lists some 600,000 distinct CDR3 sequences, less than 9% occurring once. These records were also assigned to another study, of yellow fever vaccine responses in identical twins.

The sequenced material came from PBMCs. The receptors shown here come from a woman under 30 in good health. The CDR3 runs from the conserved cysteine through the conserved F or W. D genes are given only for firm matches. Not all rows give a size; the values are once, few, many and, for expanded clones, a class.

clone_size: NA
j_call: TRBJ1-2
d_call: TRBD1
v_call: TRBV5-1
cdr3_nt: TGCGCCAGCAGCTTGACAGGGGACAACTATGGCTACACCTTC
cdr3_aa: CASSLTGDNYGYTF

clone_size: NA
j_call: TRBJ2-1
d_call: TRBD2
v_call: TRBV5-1
cdr3_nt: TGCGCCAGCAGCTTGAGGGGGACAGGACTAGCGGGGGTTCATGAGCAGTTCTTC
cdr3_aa: CASSLRGTGLAGVHEQFF

clone_size: NA
j_call: TRBJ2-3
d_call: TRBD1
v_call: TRBV28
cdr3_nt: TGTGCCAGCAGGGGACAGGGGAGGGGAGCAGATACGCAGTATTTT
cdr3_aa: CASRGQGRGADTQYF

clone_size: many
j_call: TRBJ2-1
d_call: NA
v_call: TRBV5-1
cdr3_nt: TGCGCCAGCAGCACACTCGGAGGGACATCGGCCCACAATGAGCAGTTCTTC
cdr3_aa: CASSTLGGTSAHNEQFF

clone_size: NA
j_call: TRBJ1-2
d_call: NA
v_call: TRBV7-8
cdr3_nt: TGTGCCAGCTGGAGAGGGGGAGACTATGGCTACACCTTC
cdr3_aa: CASWRGGDYGYTF

clone_size: NA
j_call: TRBJ2-3
d_call: NA
v_call: TRBV10-3
cdr3_nt: TGTGCCATCAGTGATTGGACAGCCGACACAGATACGCAGTATTTT
cdr3_aa: CAISDWTADTDTQYF

clone_size: few
j_call: TRBJ1-4
d_call: NA
v_call: TRBV7-8
cdr3_nt: TGTGCCAGCAGGGAGACAGGACTTAATGAAAAACTGTTTTTT
cdr3_aa: CASRETGLNEKLFF

clone_size: many
j_call: TRBJ2-4
d_call: NA
v_call: TRBV2
cdr3_nt: TGTGCCAGCAGGTTCAGGGTAGCCAAAAACATTCAGTACTTC
cdr3_aa: CASRFRVAKNIQYF

clone_size: NA
j_call: TRBJ2-1
d_call: NA
v_call: TRBV12-3/TRBV12-4
cdr3_nt: TGTGCCAGCAGTTTAGGGGGCCACAGGGTCCCCAGCAATGAGCAGTTCTTC
cdr3_aa: CASSLGGHRVPSNEQFF

clone_size: many
j_call: TRBJ1-2
d_call: NA
v_call: TRBV12-3/TRBV12-4
cdr3_nt: TGTGCCAGCAGTCCAGATTTCGGTGGCTACACCTTC
cdr3_aa: CASSPDFGGYTF

clone_size: many
j_call: TRBJ2-2
d_call: NA
v_call: TRBV5-1
cdr3_nt: TGCGCCAGCAGCTTGATGGCGACCGGGGAGCTGTTTTTT
cdr3_aa: CASSLMATGELFF

clone_size: many
j_call: TRBJ1-6
d_call: NA
v_call: TRBV5-1
cdr3_nt: TGCGCCAGCAGCTTGGATTCGAGCTCCTATAATTCACCCCTCCACTTT
cdr3_aa: CASSLDSSSYNSPLHF

clone_size: many
j_call: TRBJ2-5
d_call: NA
v_call: TRBV4-2
cdr3_nt: TGTGCCAGCAGCAGGGACGGAGGGCTGGAGACCCAGTACTTC
cdr3_aa: CASSRDGGLETQYF

clone_size: few
j_call: TRBJ2-6
d_call: NA
v_call: TRBV11-1
cdr3_nt: TGTGCCAGCAGCTTGGGAAACCAAGGGGGCTCTGGGGCCAACGTCCTGACTTTC
cdr3_aa: CASSLGNQGGSGANVLTF

clone_size: once
j_call: TRBJ2-1
d_call: TRBD1
v_call: TRBV19
cdr3_nt: TGTGCCAGTAGTTTACATCCGGGACAGGGACGATACAATGAGCAGTTCTTC
cdr3_aa: CASSLHPGQGRYNEQFF

clone_size: many
j_call: TRBJ1-1
d_call: TRBD1
v_call: TRBV20-1
cdr3_nt: TGCAGTGCTTGTAAAACGACAGGGGGCACTGAAGCTTTCTTT
cdr3_aa: CSACKTTGGTEAFF

clone_size: many
j_call: TRBJ1-5
d_call: NA
v_call: TRBV7-7
cdr3_nt: TGTGCCAGCAGCTTAGGAGCAACATGCAATCAGCCCCAGCATTTT
cdr3_aa: CASSLGATCNQPQHF

clone_size: many
j_call: TRBJ2-1
d_call: NA
v_call: TRBV27
cdr3_nt: TGTGCCAGCAGTTTATACCTGTACTCCTACAATGAGCAGTTCTTC
cdr3_aa: CASSLYLYSYNEQFF

clone_size: NA
j_call: TRBJ2-7
d_call: TRBD1
v_call: TRBV29-1
cdr3_nt: TGCAGCGTTACATCCGGGACAGGGTCTTACGAGCAGTACTTC
cdr3_aa: CSVTSGTGSYEQYF

clone_size: many
j_call: TRBJ1-5
d_call: NA
v_call: TRBV11-2
cdr3_nt: TGTGCCAGCAGCTTAGAAGCGCAGGGTCAGCCCCAGCATTTT
cdr3_aa: CASSLEAQGQPQHF

clone_size: NA
j_call: TRBJ1-5
d_call: TRBD1
v_call: TRBV20-1
cdr3_nt: TGCAGTGCGAGAACGACAGGGGAGAACAATCAGCCCCAGCATTTT
cdr3_aa: CSARTTGENNQPQHF

clone_size: NA
j_call: TRBJ1-5
d_call: NA
v_call: TRBV2
cdr3_nt: TGTGCCAGCAGTCCCCAAGTGGAGGGGTTACAGCCCCAGCATTTT
cdr3_aa: CASSPQVEGLQPQHF

clone_size: many
j_call: TRBJ2-3
d_call: NA
v_call: TRBV6-4
cdr3_nt: TGTGCCAGCAGTGACTCGCCCTCAGATACGCAGTATTTT
cdr3_aa: CASSDSPSDTQYF

clone_size: NA
j_call: TRBJ2-2
d_call: NA
v_call: TRBV4-2
cdr3_nt: TGTGCCAGCAGCCAAATAAGTACGACCGGGGAGCTGTTTTTT
cdr3_aa: CASSQISTTGELFF

clone_size: NA
j_call: TRBJ2-7
d_call: TRBD2
v_call: TRBV28
cdr3_nt: TGTGCCAGCAGTTTAGGACTAGCGGGCCCCCTTTACGAGCAGTACTTC
cdr3_aa: CASSLGLAGPLYEQYF

clone_size: NA
j_call: TRBJ2-1
d_call: NA
v_call: TRBV7-9
cdr3_nt: TGCAGCAGCAGCTTAATTGTTGGGGTAGCTTTGGATGAGCAGTTCTTC
cdr3_aa: CSSSLIVGVALDEQFF

clone_size: many
j_call: TRBJ1-1
d_call: NA
v_call: TRBV27
cdr3_nt: TGTGCCAGCAGTCCCGGCACGGGCCGTTTTGGCACTGAAGCTTTCTTT
cdr3_aa: CASSPGTGRFGTEAFF

clone_size: NA
j_call: TRBJ2-1
d_call: TRBD2
v_call: TRBV6-5
cdr3_nt: TGTGCCAGCAGTTACTCGAGCGGGGGGGCCGGTGAGCAGTTCTTC
cdr3_aa: CASSYSSGGAGEQFF

clone_size: few
j_call: TRBJ1-6
d_call: NA
v_call: TRBV7-9
cdr3_nt: TGTGCCAGCAGCCTAGAGGCGGGCAACGATTCACCCCTCCACTTT
cdr3_aa: CASSLEAGNDSPLHF

clone_size: many
j_call: TRBJ1-4
d_call: NA
v_call: TRBV5-1
cdr3_nt: TGCGCCAGCAGCTTGATCTCGGGAGTAGAGGAAAAACTGTTTTTT
cdr3_aa: CASSLISGVEEKLFF

clone_size: many
j_call: TRBJ2-2
d_call: TRBD1
v_call: TRBV29-1
cdr3_nt: TGCAGCGTCGAGGGGCTCCCCGGGACAGGGGACACCGGGGAGCTGTTTTTT
cdr3_aa: CSVEGLPGTGDTGELFF

clone_size: many
j_call: TRBJ2-7
d_call: NA
v_call: TRBV6-5
cdr3_nt: TGTGCCAGCAGTTACTCAGGGGTCGAGCAGTACTTC
cdr3_aa: CASSYSGVEQYF

clone_size: many
j_call: TRBJ2-7
d_call: NA
v_call: TRBV3-1
cdr3_nt: TGTGCCAGCAGCCAAGATAGAGGTGTCCCCTACGAGCAGTACTTC
cdr3_aa: CASSQDRGVPYEQYF

clone_size: few
j_call: TRBJ2-7
d_call: NA
v_call: TRBV5-1
cdr3_nt: TGCGCCAGCAGCTTTTCCCCGTTTCCAGGGACTGCCTCCGAGCAGTACTTC
cdr3_aa: CASSFSPFPGTASEQYF

clone_size: NA
j_call: TRBJ2-7
d_call: NA
v_call: TRBV10-3
cdr3_nt: TGTGCCATCAGTGATCGATATACCTACGAGCAGTACTTC
cdr3_aa: CAISDRYTYEQYF

clone_size: few
j_call: TRBJ2-1
d_call: TRBD2
v_call: TRBV4-2
cdr3_nt: TGTGCCAGCAGCCACCAAGCGGGGGAATACAATGAGCAGTTCTTC
cdr3_aa: CASSHQAGEYNEQFF

clone_size: NA
j_call: TRBJ2-4
d_call: NA
v_call: TRBV6-5
cdr3_nt: TGTGCCAGCAGTTACTCGATGGGAATAGCCAAAAACATTCAGTACTTC
cdr3_aa: CASSYSMGIAKNIQYF

clone_size: many
j_call: TRBJ1-1
d_call: TRBD1
v_call: TRBV6-5
cdr3_nt: TGTGCCAGCAGCTATACAGGGGGGAACACTGAAGCTTTCTTT
cdr3_aa: CASSYTGGNTEAFF

clone_size: many
j_call: TRBJ2-2
d_call: TRBD2
v_call: TRBV10-3
cdr3_nt: TGTGCCGCGGGACTAGCGGTTAACACCGGGGAGCTGTTTTTT
cdr3_aa: CAAGLAVNTGELFF

clone_size: NA
j_call: TRBJ2-2
d_call: TRBD1
v_call: TRBV15
cdr3_nt: TGTGCCACCAGCAGAAAAAAAGACAGGGTTGGCGGGGAGCTGTTTTTT
cdr3_aa: CATSRKKDRVGGELFF

clone_size: many
j_call: TRBJ2-7
d_call: TRBD2
v_call: TRBV6-6
cdr3_nt: TGTGCCAGCAGTTACTCCCGGACTAGTAGCGGCGAGCAGTACTTC
cdr3_aa: CASSYSRTSSGEQYF

clone_size: many
j_call: TRBJ2-2
d_call: NA
v_call: TRBV2
cdr3_nt: TGTGCCAGCAGTTTGTCAGGGTCAGGCACCGGGGAGCTGTTTTTT
cdr3_aa: CASSLSGSGTGELFF

clone_size: many
j_call: TRBJ2-1
d_call: NA
v_call: TRBV12-3/TRBV12-4
cdr3_nt: TGTGCCAGCATGGTGAGCTCCTACAATGAGCAGTTCTTC
cdr3_aa: CASMVSSYNEQFF

clone_size: NA
j_call: TRBJ1-1
d_call: NA
v_call: TRBV7-8
cdr3_nt: TGTGCCAGCAGCTTACCGCGGGTCCCGAACACTGAAGCTTTCTTT
cdr3_aa: CASSLPRVPNTEAFF

clone_size: few
j_call: TRBJ2-2
d_call: NA
v_call: TRBV11-2
cdr3_nt: TGTGCCAGCAGCCTCCCCCCAGCTAACACCGGGGAGCTGTTTTTT
cdr3_aa: CASSLPPANTGELFF

clone_size: few
j_call: TRBJ2-3
d_call: NA
v_call: TRBV29-1
cdr3_nt: TGCAGCTATCTCCGGATAGCGAGCACAGATACGCAGTATTTT
cdr3_aa: CSYLRIASTDTQYF

clone_size: NA
j_call: TRBJ2-2
d_call: TRBD2
v_call: TRBV28
cdr3_nt: TGTGCCAGCAGTCGAACGACTAGCGGGAGGACCTCGAACACCGGGGAGCTGTTTTTT
cdr3_aa: CASSRTTSGRTSNTGELFF

clone_size: few
j_call: TRBJ2-3
d_call: NA
v_call: TRBV29-1
cdr3_nt: TGCAGCGCACTAGAACCTGGGGCAGATACGCAGTATTTT
cdr3_aa: CSALEPGADTQYF

clone_size: NA
j_call: TRBJ1-3
d_call: NA
v_call: TRBV6-1
cdr3_nt: TGTGAGAGCGAGGATGGAGGCTCTGGAAACACCATATATTTT
cdr3_aa: CESEDGGSGNTIYF

clone_size: many
j_call: TRBJ2-3
d_call: TRBD2
v_call: TRBV20-1
cdr3_nt: TGCAGTGCTAGATTCGGAAGCGGGACGGTGGCAGATACGCAGTATTTT
cdr3_aa: CSARFGSGTVADTQYF

clone_size: NA
j_call: TRBJ2-1
d_call: TRBD2
v_call: TRBV20-1
cdr3_nt: TGCAGTGCTAGAGACGTTCAGGAGGGACTAGCGGGGAGCTCCTACAATGAGCAGTTCTTC
cdr3_aa: CSARDVQEGLAGSSYNEQFF

clone_size: NA
j_call: TRBJ2-1
d_call: TRBD1
v_call: TRBV20-1
cdr3_nt: TGCAGTGCCAACCGGGACAGGTTGGGTAATGAGCAGTTCTTC
cdr3_aa: CSANRDRLGNEQFF

clone_size: many
j_call: TRBJ1-1
d_call: TRBD1
v_call: TRBV28
cdr3_nt: TGTGCCAGCAGTTTATCAATACAGGGGTTTACTGAAGCTTTCTTT
cdr3_aa: CASSLSIQGFTEAFF

clone_size: many
j_call: TRBJ1-2
d_call: NA
v_call: TRBV28
cdr3_nt: TGTGCCAGCAGTTTTAGCCCAACCTATGGCTACACCTTC
cdr3_aa: CASSFSPTYGYTF

clone_size: NA
j_call: TRBJ1-5
d_call: NA
v_call: TRBV7-8
cdr3_nt: TGTGCCAGCAGCTTATCGACGGGTGGTCAGCCCCAGCATTTT
cdr3_aa: CASSLSTGGQPQHF

clone_size: few
j_call: TRBJ1-5
d_call: NA
v_call: TRBV2
cdr3_nt: TGTGCCAGCAGTAAACTGGGATATAGCAATCAGCCCCAGCATTTT
cdr3_aa: CASSKLGYSNQPQHF

clone_size: few
j_call: TRBJ1-1
d_call: TRBD1
v_call: TRBV12-3/TRBV12-4
cdr3_nt: TGTGCCAGCAGTTTGTCCCTAACAGGGGGGAGTACTGAAGCTTTCTTT
cdr3_aa: CASSLSLTGGSTEAFF